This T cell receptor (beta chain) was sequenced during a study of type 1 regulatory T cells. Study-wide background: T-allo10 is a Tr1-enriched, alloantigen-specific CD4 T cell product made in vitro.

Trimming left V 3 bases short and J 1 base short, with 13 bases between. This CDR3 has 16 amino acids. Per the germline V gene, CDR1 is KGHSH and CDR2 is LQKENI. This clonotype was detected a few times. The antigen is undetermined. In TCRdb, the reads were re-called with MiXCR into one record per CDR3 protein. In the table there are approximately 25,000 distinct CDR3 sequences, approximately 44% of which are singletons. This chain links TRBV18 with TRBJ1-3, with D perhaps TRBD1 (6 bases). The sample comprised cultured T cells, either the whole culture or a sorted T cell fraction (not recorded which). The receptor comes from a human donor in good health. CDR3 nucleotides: TGTGCCAGCTCACCCCTGGACAGTGGGTCTGGAAACACCATATATTTT. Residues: CASSPLDSGSGNTIYF.